Shown below are 14 T cell receptor beta chains from a single sample sequenced in a study of cytomegalovirus exposure and HLA in healthy donors. PCR was performed using 60 Vbeta and 13 Jbeta primers. The data were produced by immunoSEQ multiplex PCR, yet TCRdb's version contains in-frame clones alone and is incomplete. In the table there are approximately 150,000 clones, 80% of which are singletons. Input material: PBMCs. All receptors come from a woman in her 50s in good health and CMV-seronegative.

V usage is TRBV18 and J usage is TRBJ1-2; D is undetermined. Trimming took off 1 base at V and 4 bases at J, with 10 bases between the two ends. The CDR3 is 14 residues long. CDR1 KGHSH and CDR2 LQKENI come from the germline V gene. The CDR3 spells CASSPLRETYGYTF. The CDR3 coding sequence is TGTGCCAGCTCACCACTGAGGGAGACCTATGGCTACACCTTC.

The rearrangement uses TRBV10-1 and TRBJ2-1; TRBD1 is a possible D gene (6 bases). The germline V gene has CDR1 WNHNN and CDR2 SYGVQD (reference sequence). The length of the CDR3 is 17 residues. Deletions cut 3 bases from V and 3 bases from J, with 18 bases between. Written as DNA, the CDR3 is TGCGCCAGCAGTGACGCGGCAGGGGCTGCGGGCTACAATGAGCAGTTCTTC. It codes for CASSDAAGAAGYNEQFF.

The chain links TRBV6-6 to TRBJ2-7; tentative D call: TRBD1 (6 bases). The V gene lost 1 base and the J gene lost 3 bases, with 10 bases spanning the gap. From germline, CDR1 is MNHNY and CDR2 SVGAGI (reference sequence). The CDR3 loop spans 14 amino acids. The CDR3 nucleotides read TGTGCCAGCAGTTACTTGGGACAAAGCTACGAGCAGTACTTC. Translating gives CASSYLGQSYEQYF.

The chain joins TRBV10-2 to TRBJ2-7; 7 bases map to TRBD1. The CDR3 is made up of 14 amino acids. From germline, CDR1 is WSHSY and CDR2 SAAADI. V lost 5 bases, J lost 1 base, and 5 bases stayed unmatched. CDR3 region: CASSPRQGSYEQYF. The DNA for the CDR3 is TGCGCCAGCAGTCCCCGACAGGGTTCCTACGAGCAGTACTTC.

The rearrangement joins TRBV7-9 to TRBJ2-3; the match to TRBD2 covers 7 bases. The length of the CDR3 is 11 residues. Per the germline V gene, CDR1 is SEHNR and CDR2 is FQNEAQ (reference sequence). The CDR3 nucleotides are TGTGCGAGCGGGGCCACAGATACGCAGTATTTT. Translated: CASGATDTQYF.

J is TRBJ2-2 and V is TRBV5-1; 10 bases are a match to TRBD2. This CDR3 has 16 amino acids. The J segment lost 2 bases and the V segment lost 6 bases, leaving 7 bases of the junction unmatched. The germline CDR1 and CDR2 sequences are SGHRS and YFSETQ. In nucleotides, the CDR3 is TGCGCCAGCATGTATCTAGCGGGGGACAACACCGGGGAGCTGTTTTTT. Amino acids: CASMYLAGDNTGELFF.

The chain carries TRBV4-1 and TRBJ2-7, with unresolved D. The CDR3 extends over 16 amino acids. Trimming cost V 0 bases and J 0 bases, with 12 bases left between them. Germline V lookup: CDR1 MGHRA, CDR2 YSYEKL. The CDR3 DNA follows: TGCGCCAGCAGCCAAGACTGGCAGTCCACCTCCTACGAGCAGTACTTC. Translated, it gives CASSQDWQSTSYEQYF.

This chain links TRBV5-5 with TRBJ1-5; possibly TRBD1 for D (5 bases). CDR1 is SGHKS, CDR2 YYEKEE, per germline (reference sequence). This CDR3 spans 15 amino acids. Between the trimmed V and J ends, which lost 8 bases and 2 bases, there was a span of 17 bases. The CDR3, as DNA: TGTGCCAGGCGGGGCCCCCAATATGGCAATCAGCCCCAGCATTTT. Residues: CARRGPQYGNQPQHF.

CDR3 in amino acids: CASSSGQWGLNQPQHF. The CDR3 DNA sequence: TGTGCCAGCAGCTCGGGACAGTGGGGGCTCAATCAGCCCCAGCATTTT. The rearrangement links TRBV5-5 to TRBJ1-5, with 7 nucleotides matching TRBD1. Germline CDR1 SGHKS, CDR2 YYEKEE (reference sequence). With V trimmed by 3 bases and J by 3 bases, 9 bases remained unmatched. The CDR3 runs 16 residues. The complete variable domain, with remaining parts taken from reference TRBV5-5 and TRBJ1-5, reads DAGVTQSPTHLIKTRGQQVTLRCSPISGHKSVSWYQQVLGQGPQFIFQYYEKEERGRGNFPDRFSARQFPNYSSELNVNALLLGDSALYLCASSSGQWGLNQPQHFGDGTRLSIL.

The V gene is TRBV7-6, the J gene TRBJ1-6; no firm D call. The CDR3 spans 12 residues. Trimming took 5 bases from V and 6 from J, leaving 5 bases between them. Looked up from germline, CDR1 is SGHVS and CDR2 is FNYEAQ. The DNA for the CDR3 is TGTGCCAGCAGCGGGCTTAATTCACCCCTCCACTTT. This translates into CASSGLNSPLHF.

This chain uses TRBV7-9 with TRBJ1-1; weak D call: TRBD1 (5 bases). The CDR3 spans 12 residues. Trimming removed 3 bases from V and 4 bases from J, with 6 bases in between. Looked up from germline, CDR1 is SEHNR and CDR2 is FQNEAQ (reference sequence). The CDR3 region is CASSFQGTEAFF. The CDR3 region has the DNA TGTGCCAGCAGCTTTCAGGGCACTGAAGCTTTCTTT.

The rearrangement links TRBV11-2 to TRBJ2-5; possibly TRBD2 for D (5 bases). The end of the DNA fits TRBJ2-7 better, so the J call may be wrong. The CDR3 covers 14 residues. Germline CDR1 SGHAT, CDR2 FQNNGV. CDR3 loop: CASSSGLSAYEQYF. CDR3 nucleotide sequence: TGTGCCAGCAGCTCTGGACTCTCAGCCTACGAGCAGTACTTC.

The chain joins TRBV10-3 to TRBJ2-2; D uncertain. The germline V gene encodes CDR1 ENHRY and CDR2 SYGVKD. The CDR3 runs to 14 residues. Trimming took 6 bases from V and 3 from J, leaving 11 bases between them. The CDR3 DNA is TGTGCCATCAGGGCCCAGTCCGACACCGGGGAGCTGTTTTTT. It yields the protein CAIRAQSDTGELFF.

This chain connects TRBV4-1 to TRBJ2-3, with 8 bases lining up with TRBD2. With 3 bases clipped from V and 3 bases from J, the junction kept 14 bases outside the gene matches. The CDR3 has 18 amino acids. Germline V gene sequence: CDR1 MGHRA, CDR2 YSYEKL. DNA of the CDR3: TGCGCCAGCAGCCATCCCACCGGGACTAGATTTAAAACAGATACGCAGTATTTT. Protein: CASSHPTGTRFKTDTQYF.